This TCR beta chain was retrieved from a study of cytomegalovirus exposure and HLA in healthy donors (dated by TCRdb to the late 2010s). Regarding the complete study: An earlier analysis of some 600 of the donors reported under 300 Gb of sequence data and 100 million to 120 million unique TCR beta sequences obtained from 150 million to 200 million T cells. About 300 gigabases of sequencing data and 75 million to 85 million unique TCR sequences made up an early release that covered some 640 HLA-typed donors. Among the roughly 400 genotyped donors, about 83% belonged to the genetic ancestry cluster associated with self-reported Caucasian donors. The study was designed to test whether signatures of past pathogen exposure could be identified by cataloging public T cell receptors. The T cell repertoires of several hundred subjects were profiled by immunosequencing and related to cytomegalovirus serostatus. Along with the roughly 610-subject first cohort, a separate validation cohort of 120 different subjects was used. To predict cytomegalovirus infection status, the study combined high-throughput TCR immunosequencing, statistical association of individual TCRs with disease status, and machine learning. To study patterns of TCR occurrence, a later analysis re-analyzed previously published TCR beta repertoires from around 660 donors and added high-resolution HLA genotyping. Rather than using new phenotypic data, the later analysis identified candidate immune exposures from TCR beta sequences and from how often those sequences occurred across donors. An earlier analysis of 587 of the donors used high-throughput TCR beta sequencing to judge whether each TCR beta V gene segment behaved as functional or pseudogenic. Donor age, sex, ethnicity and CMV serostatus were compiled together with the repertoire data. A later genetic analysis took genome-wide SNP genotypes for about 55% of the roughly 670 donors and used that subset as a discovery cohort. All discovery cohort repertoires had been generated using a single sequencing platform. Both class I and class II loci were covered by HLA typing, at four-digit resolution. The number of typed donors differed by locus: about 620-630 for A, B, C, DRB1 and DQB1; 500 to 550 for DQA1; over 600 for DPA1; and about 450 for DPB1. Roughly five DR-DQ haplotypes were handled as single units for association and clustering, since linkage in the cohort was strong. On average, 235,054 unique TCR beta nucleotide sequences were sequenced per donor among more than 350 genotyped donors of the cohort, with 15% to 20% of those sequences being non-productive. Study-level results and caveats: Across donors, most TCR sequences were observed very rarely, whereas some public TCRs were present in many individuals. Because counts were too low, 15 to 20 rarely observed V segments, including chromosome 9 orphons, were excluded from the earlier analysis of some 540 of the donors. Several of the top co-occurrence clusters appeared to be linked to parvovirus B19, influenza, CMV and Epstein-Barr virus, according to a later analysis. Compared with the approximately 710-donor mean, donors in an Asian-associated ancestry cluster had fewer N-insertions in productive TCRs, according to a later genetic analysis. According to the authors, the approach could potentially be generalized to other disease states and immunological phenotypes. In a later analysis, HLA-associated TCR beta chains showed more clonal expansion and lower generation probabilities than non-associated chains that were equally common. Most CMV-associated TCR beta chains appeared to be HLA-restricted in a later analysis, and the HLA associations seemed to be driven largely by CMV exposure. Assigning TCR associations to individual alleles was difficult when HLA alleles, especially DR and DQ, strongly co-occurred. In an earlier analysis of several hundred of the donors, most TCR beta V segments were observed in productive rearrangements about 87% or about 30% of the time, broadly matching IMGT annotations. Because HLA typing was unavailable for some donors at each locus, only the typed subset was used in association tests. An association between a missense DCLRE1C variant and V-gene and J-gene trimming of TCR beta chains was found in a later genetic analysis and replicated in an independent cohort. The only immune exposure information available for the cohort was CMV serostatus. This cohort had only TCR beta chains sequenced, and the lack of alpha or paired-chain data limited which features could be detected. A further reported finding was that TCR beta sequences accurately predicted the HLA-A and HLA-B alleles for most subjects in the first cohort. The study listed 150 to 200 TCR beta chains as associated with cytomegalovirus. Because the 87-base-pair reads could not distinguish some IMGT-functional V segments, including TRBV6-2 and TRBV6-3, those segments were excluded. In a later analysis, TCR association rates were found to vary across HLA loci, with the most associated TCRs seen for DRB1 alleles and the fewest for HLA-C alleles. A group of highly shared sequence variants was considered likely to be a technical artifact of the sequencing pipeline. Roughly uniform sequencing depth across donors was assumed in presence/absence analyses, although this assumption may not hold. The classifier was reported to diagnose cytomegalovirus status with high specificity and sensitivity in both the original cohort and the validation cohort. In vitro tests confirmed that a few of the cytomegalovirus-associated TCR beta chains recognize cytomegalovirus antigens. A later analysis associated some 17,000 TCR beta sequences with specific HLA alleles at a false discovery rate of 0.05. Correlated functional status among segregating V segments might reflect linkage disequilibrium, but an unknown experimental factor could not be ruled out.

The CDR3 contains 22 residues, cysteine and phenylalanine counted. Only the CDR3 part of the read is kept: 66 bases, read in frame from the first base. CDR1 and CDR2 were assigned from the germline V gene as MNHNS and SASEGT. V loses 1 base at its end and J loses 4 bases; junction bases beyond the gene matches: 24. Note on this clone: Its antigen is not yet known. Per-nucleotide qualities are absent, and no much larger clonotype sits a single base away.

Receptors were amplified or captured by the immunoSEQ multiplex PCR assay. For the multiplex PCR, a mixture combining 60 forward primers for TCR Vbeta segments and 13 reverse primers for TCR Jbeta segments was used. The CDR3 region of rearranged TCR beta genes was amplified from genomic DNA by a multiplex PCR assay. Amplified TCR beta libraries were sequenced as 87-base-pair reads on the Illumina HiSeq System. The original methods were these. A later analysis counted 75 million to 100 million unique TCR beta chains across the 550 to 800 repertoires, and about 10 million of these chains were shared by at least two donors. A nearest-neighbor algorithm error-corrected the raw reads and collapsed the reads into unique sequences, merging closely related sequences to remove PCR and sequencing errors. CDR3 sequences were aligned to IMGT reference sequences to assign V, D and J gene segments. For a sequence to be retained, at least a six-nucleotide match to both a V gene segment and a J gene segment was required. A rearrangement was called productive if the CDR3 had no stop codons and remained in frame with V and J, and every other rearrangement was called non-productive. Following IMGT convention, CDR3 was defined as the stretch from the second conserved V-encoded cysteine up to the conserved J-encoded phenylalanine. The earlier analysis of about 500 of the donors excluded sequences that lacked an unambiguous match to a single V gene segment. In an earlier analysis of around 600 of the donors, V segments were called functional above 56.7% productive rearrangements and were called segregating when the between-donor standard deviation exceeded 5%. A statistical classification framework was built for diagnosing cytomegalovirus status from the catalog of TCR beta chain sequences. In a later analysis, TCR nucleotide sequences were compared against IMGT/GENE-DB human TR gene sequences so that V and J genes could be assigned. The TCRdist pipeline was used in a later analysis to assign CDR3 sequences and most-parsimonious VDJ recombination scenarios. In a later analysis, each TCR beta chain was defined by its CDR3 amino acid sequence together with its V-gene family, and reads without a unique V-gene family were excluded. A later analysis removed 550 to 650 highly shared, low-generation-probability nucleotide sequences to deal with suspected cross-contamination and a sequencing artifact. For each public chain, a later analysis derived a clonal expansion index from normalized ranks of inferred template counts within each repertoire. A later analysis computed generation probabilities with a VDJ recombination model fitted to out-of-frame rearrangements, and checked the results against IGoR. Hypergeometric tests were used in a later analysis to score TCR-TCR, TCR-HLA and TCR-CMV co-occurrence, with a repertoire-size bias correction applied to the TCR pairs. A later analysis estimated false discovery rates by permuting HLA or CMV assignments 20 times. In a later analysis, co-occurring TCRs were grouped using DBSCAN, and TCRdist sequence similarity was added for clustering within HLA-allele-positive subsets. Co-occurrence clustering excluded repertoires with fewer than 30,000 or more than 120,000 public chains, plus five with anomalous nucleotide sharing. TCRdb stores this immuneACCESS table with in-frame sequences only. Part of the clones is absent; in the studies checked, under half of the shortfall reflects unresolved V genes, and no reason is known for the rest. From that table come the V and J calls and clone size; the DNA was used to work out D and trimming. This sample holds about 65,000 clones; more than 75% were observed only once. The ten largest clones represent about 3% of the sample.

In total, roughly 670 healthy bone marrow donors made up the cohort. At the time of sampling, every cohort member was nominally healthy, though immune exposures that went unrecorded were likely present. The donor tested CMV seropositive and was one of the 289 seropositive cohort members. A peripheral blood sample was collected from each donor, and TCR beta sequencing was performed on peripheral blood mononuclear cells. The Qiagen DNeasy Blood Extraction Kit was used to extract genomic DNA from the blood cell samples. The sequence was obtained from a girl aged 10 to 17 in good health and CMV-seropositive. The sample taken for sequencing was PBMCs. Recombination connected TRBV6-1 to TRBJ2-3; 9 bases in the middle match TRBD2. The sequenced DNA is TGTGCCAGCAGTGAAGGAGGCTTTTGGGCTAGCGGGAAACACCACCGGTCAGATACGCAGTATTTT. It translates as CASSEGGFWASGKHHRSDTQYF.